The 13 T cell receptor beta chains reported below all come from one sample, sequenced in a study of siplizumab effects on memory and regulatory T cells. Profiled with immunoSEQ multiplex PCR; TCRdb holds only in-frame clones, not every one. This table has about 120,000 clones, roughly 93% appearing once. Sequencing was performed on non-Treg CD4+ T cells sorted from blood. These receptors originate from a human donor in good health.

V and J are TRBV19 and TRBJ1-6; no firm D call. The CDR3 is 13 amino acids. Germline CDR1 LNHDA, CDR2 SQIVND (reference sequence). V dropped 7 bases and J dropped 2 bases, with 6 bases sitting between them. The CDR3 DNA sequence: TGTGCCAGTAACCAGGCCTATAATTCACCCCTCCACTTT. Translated: CASNQAYNSPLHF.

The genes are TRBV5-1 and TRBJ1-4; TRBD1 might be the D (6 bases). V was shortened by 0 bases and J by 7 bases, with 13 bases between the two germline ends. Germline CDR1 and CDR2: SGHRS and YFSETQ. The CDR3 consists of 15 residues. CDR3 sequence (DNA): TGCGCCAGCAGCTTGGCCTTAGGGGGTGGTGAAAAACTGTTTTTT. This codes for CASSLALGGGEKLFF.

The V and J genes are TRBV6-5 and TRBJ1-4, with D perhaps TRBD1 (6 bases). V gave up 7 bases and J gave up 3 bases, with 9 bases separating them. The V gene's germline CDR1 is MNHEY and CDR2 SVGAGI. This CDR3 has 13 amino acids. The CDR3 DNA reads as TGTGCCAGCAAGAGGACAGCTAATGAAAAACTGTTTTTT. It specifies CASKRTANEKLFF.

V usage is TRBV18 and J usage is TRBJ1-1; 7 bases are a match to TRBD1. J gave up 3 bases and V 5 bases, and 3 bases lay outside the gene matches. There are 13 residues in the CDR3. From germline, CDR1 is KGHSH and CDR2 LQKENI. For the CDR3, the DNA is TGTGCCAGCTCATCTGACAGGGACACTGAAGCTTTCTTT. This gives the protein CASSSDRDTEAFF.

This clone was found once. A junction end diverges from the germline sequence, so it may reflect a read error. Other DNA sequences in this sample translate to the same CDR3. The chain combines TRBV6-6 with TRBJ2-5, with D possibly TRBD1 on 6 matching bases. CDR1 is MNHNY, CDR2 SVGAGI, per germline (reference sequence). The CDR3 runs to 11 residues. This chain's CDR3 is CASRGRETQYF. CDR3 DNA sequence: TGTGCTAGCAGGGGCAGGGAGACCCAGTACTTC.

The genes are TRBV4-1 and TRBJ2-7; the D is unclear. The germline V and J ends were trimmed by 3 bases and 5 bases, with 14 bases remaining between them. Germline loops: CDR1 MGHRA, CDR2 YSYEKL. The CDR3 is 14 residues long. CDR3 residues: CASSQIVSLDEQYF. CDR3 DNA sequence: TGCGCCAGCAGCCAGATCGTTTCGCTCGACGAGCAGTACTTC.

The gene calls are TRBV6-5 and TRBJ1-1, with D hard to call. V was pared by 6 bases and J by 3 bases, with 14 bases between. The CDR3 totals 14 residues. Germline V gene lookup returns CDR1 MNHEY and CDR2 SVGAGI. CDR3 residues: CASSQYTEDTEAFF. CDR3 nucleotides: TGTGCCAGCAGCCAATATACGGAGGACACTGAAGCTTTCTTT.

CDR3 loop: CASSFLGAGETQYF. CDR3 bases: TGTGCCAGCAGTTTTTTGGGGGCTGGGGAGACCCAGTACTTC. The rearrangement links TRBV27 to TRBJ2-5; possible D gene TRBD1, 6 bases. Per the germline V gene, CDR1 is MNHEY and CDR2 is SMNVEV (reference sequence). The CDR3 loop spans 14 amino acids. The V and J ends lost 3 bases and 5 bases respectively, with 13 bases between them.

The count of this clone is one. The chain has TRBV12-5 and TRBJ2-5, with 9 bases identical to TRBD1. The CDR3 runs 15 residues. The V segment lost 0 bases and the J segment 4 bases; nucleotides outside the gene matches: 3. CDR1 and CDR2 (germline): LGHNT, FRNRAP. CDR3 amino acids: CASGLVQGAGETQYF. The CDR3 DNA reads TGTGCTAGTGGTTTGGTACAGGGGGCAGGAGAGACCCAGTACTTC.

The chain employs TRBV4-3 and TRBJ2-3, with 8 bases that match TRBD2. Trimming removed 0 bases from V and 6 bases from J; junction bases left unmatched: 11. This CDR3 is 17 amino acids long. CDR1 and CDR2 (germline): LGHNA, YSLEER. CDR3 bases: TGCGCCAGCAGCCAAGATTTTAACGGGGGGGCCGGGGATACGCAGTATTTT. Translating gives CASSQDFNGGAGDTQYF.

The chain joins TRBV7-9 to TRBJ1-3, with TRBD1 as a possible D gene (5 bases). Trimming shortened V by 5 bases and J by 8 bases, and 16 bases separated the two germline ends. This CDR3 region has 14 residues. The V gene's germline CDR1 is SEHNR and CDR2 FQNEAQ (reference sequence). CDR3 DNA: TGTGCCAGCAGCCCGGACACCTCGCCGGACACCATATATTTT. Protein sequence: CASSPDTSPDTIYF.

This rearrangement joins TRBV15 to TRBJ2-7; 9 bases agree with TRBD1. Germline CDR1 is LNHNV and CDR2 is YYDKDF (reference sequence). This CDR3 is 17 amino acids long. V lost 1 base and J lost 2; bases outside the gene matches: 9. CDR3 residues: CATSRGGGQGSPYEQYF. In nucleotides, the CDR3 is TGTGCCACCAGCAGAGGGGGTGGACAGGGGTCACCCTACGAGCAGTACTTC.

The chain uses TRBV2 and TRBJ1-1, with unresolved D. Trimming removed 7 bases from V and 2 bases from J, with 11 bases in between. The CDR3 is made up of 13 amino acids. Germline values: CDR1 SNHLY, CDR2 FYNNEI. CDR3 coding DNA: TGTGCCAGCACGCGGCAGCCAAACACTGAAGCTTTCTTT. Translated: CASTRQPNTEAFF.